A selection of T cell receptor beta chains follows, all from one sample in a study of T cell responses to AZD1222 COVID-19 vaccine. Repertoires were generated with immunoSEQ multiplex PCR, while TCRdb's copy carries only in-frame clones and drops some. The sample contains 100,000 to 150,000 clones, around 90% of which appear only once. Sequencing was performed on peripheral blood, taken 28 days after the second AZD1222 dose. The origin of the receptors is an adult who received the AZD1222 COVID-19 vaccine. The CDR3 runs from the conserved cysteine through the conserved F or W. The D gene is left open where the match is weak. Part of the rows lack a size; the others show once, few, many or a class for expanded clones.

D	size	V	J	CDR3	DNA
TRBD1	once	TRBV2	TRBJ1-1	CASSIQGRDTEAFF	TGTGCCAGCAGCATACAGGGGAGGGACACTGAAGCTTTCTTT
NA	NA	TRBV5-3	TRBJ1-2	CARSLLGHRRGWCGYTF	TGTGCCAGAAGCTTGTTAGGACACCGCCGAGGTTGGTGTGGCTACACCTTC
TRBD1	NA	TRBV6-2/TRBV6-3	TRBJ2-1	CASSYEGGSINEQFF	TGTGCCAGCAGTTACGAAGGGGGCTCTATCAATGAGCAGTTCTTC
NA	NA	TRBV11-1	TRBJ1-1	CASNFGGGFTEAFF	TGTGCCAGCAACTTCGGGGGGGGCTTCACTGAAGCTTTCTTT
NA	NA	TRBV10-3	TRBJ1-3	CAISLGGPGNTIYF	TGTGCCATCAGTTTAGGGGGGCCTGGAAACACCATATATTTT
TRBD1	NA	TRBV5-1	TRBJ2-7	CASSPGQGSSYEQYF	TGCGCCAGCAGCCCTGGACAGGGGAGCTCCTACGAGCAGTACTTC
NA	NA	TRBV5-4	TRBJ2-3	CASKREGTDTQYF	TGTGCCAGCAAGAGGGAGGGCACAGATACGCAGTATTTT
NA	NA	TRBV19	TRBJ2-2	CASSMGSVSNTGELFF	TGTGCCAGTAGTATGGGTAGCGTTTCGAACACCGGGGAGCTGTTTTTT
NA	NA	TRBV5-6	TRBJ1-5	CASSFQGMGQPQHF	TGTGCCAGCAGCTTCCAGGGCATGGGGCAGCCCCAGCATTTT
TRBD1	NA	TRBV6-5	TRBJ1-1	CASGGQANTEAFF	TGTGCCAGCGGGGGACAGGCGAACACTGAAGCTTTCTTT
NA	NA	TRBV5-1	TRBJ2-6	CASSLWSPANVLTF	TGCGCCAGCAGCCTCTGGTCTCCGGCCAACGTCCTGACTTTC
NA	once	TRBV3-1/TRBV3-2	TRBJ1-2	CASSQLGANYGYTF	TGTGCCAGCAGCCAACTGGGGGCGAACTATGGCTACACCTTC
NA	NA	TRBV30	TRBJ2-7	CAWSVVKEQYF	TGTGCCTGGAGTGTAGTTAAGGAGCAGTACTTC
NA	NA	TRBV7-9	TRBJ2-2	CASSQGQGSNTGELFF	TGTGCCAGCAGTCAAGGGCAGGGTTCGAACACCGGGGAGCTGTTTTTT
NA	NA	TRBV27	TRBJ1-2	CASSRPGEGYTF	TGTGCCAGCAGTAGACCAGGCGAAGGCTACACCTTC
TRBD1	once	TRBV12-5	TRBJ1-2	CASGPGQGIYGYTF	TGTGCTAGTGGTCCGGGACAGGGTATCTATGGCTACACCTTC